These 8 T cell receptor beta chains originate from one sample sequenced in a study of blood T cell repertoires in COVID-19. Sequenced by immunoSEQ multiplex PCR; TCRdb stores in-frame clones only, minus some. The profile shows 200,000 to 250,000 clones, roughly 84% of them singletons. Sequencing used peripheral blood. Receptors were obtained from a woman older than 75 with acute or convalescent COVID-19.

The chain uses TRBV5-8 and TRBJ1-3; D perhaps matches TRBD1 (5 bases). V dropped 2 bases and J dropped 2 bases, with 11 bases sitting between them. The CDR3 has 15 residues. Germline V CDR1 and CDR2: SGHTS, YDEGEE. The CDR3 protein is CASSFDRKTGNTIYF. In DNA, the CDR3 is TGTGCCAGCAGCTTTGACAGAAAAACTGGAAACACCATATATTTT. The full variable domain, with the rest looked up from reference TRBV5-8 and TRBJ1-3, is EAGVTQSPTHLIKTRGQQATLRCSPISGHTSVYWYQQALGLGLQFLLWYDEGEERNRGNFPPRFSGRQFPNYSSELNVNALELEDSALYLCASSFDRKTGNTIYFGEGSWLTVV.

V usage is TRBV19 and J usage is TRBJ1-1; tentatively, D is TRBD1 (5 bases). The CDR3 runs 14 residues. Trimming shortened V by 6 bases and J by 6 bases, and 17 bases separated the two germline ends. Germline V lookup: CDR1 LNHDA, CDR2 SQIVND (reference sequence). CDR3 nucleotides: TGTGCCAGTAGAGTATCGGGAGACAGCCCTGAAGCTTTCTTT. Protein sequence: CASRVSGDSPEAFF.

The chain couples TRBV9 to TRBJ2-3; 7 bases are shared with TRBD1. V trimming: 2 bases; J trimming: 1 base; junction bases outside the gene matches: 1. Germline lookup yields CDR1 SGDLS and CDR2 YYNGEE. This CDR3 comprises 14 residues. The CDR3 DNA reads TGTGCCAGCAGCGTGGGACAGCGCACAGATACGCAGTATTTT. Protein sequence: CASSVGQRTDTQYF.

The CDR3 is CAISEAGTHTEAFF. CDR3 coding DNA: TGTGCCATCAGTGAGGCCGGGACACACACTGAAGCTTTCTTT. J is TRBJ1-1 and V is TRBV10-3; tentatively, D is TRBD1 (6 bases). The CDR3 runs 14 residues. V dropped 2 bases and J dropped 3 bases, with 10 bases sitting between them. Germline-derived CDR1 and CDR2 are ENHRY and SYGVKD.

V gene TRBV18 combines with J gene TRBJ2-3, with 7 bases matching TRBD2. The trim removed 0 bases at V and 2 bases at J, leaving 2 bases unmatched. This CDR3 spans 15 amino acids. Germline V lookup: CDR1 KGHSH, CDR2 LQKENI. Here the CDR3 reads CASSPPGGYTDTQYF. In DNA form, the CDR3 reads TGTGCCAGCTCACCACCGGGGGGGTACACAGATACGCAGTATTTT.

The chain has TRBV11-3 and TRBJ2-5; 16 bases match TRBD2. V was pared by 5 bases and J by 2 bases, with 2 bases of the junction left unmatched. The CDR3 contains 16 residues. Germline-derived CDR1 and CDR2 are SGHNT and YENEEA. CDR3 sequence reads: CASSTGLAGGQETQYF. The CDR3 nucleotides are TGTGCCAGCAGCACGGGACTAGCGGGGGGGCAAGAGACCCAGTACTTC.

This clone came up once. V usage is TRBV3-1 (or the pseudogene TRBV3-2) and J usage is TRBJ2-1; TRBD2 agrees at 15 bases. From germline, CDR1 is LGHDT and CDR2 YNNKEL (reference sequence). The length of the CDR3 is 15 residues. CDR3 sequence reads: CGVTRTSGGAHEQFF. CDR3 coding DNA: TGTGGTGTAACTCGGACTAGCGGGGGGGCCCATGAGCAGTTCTTC.

The V and J genes are TRBV4-1 and TRBJ1-4; 8 bases line up with TRBD1. The length of the CDR3 is 16 residues. With V trimmed by 0 bases and J by 5 bases, 5 bases remained unmatched. Germline V lookup: CDR1 MGHRA, CDR2 YSYEKL. The CDR3 region has the DNA TGCGCCAGCAGCCAAGAAGTCCGACAGGGGAATGAAAAACTGTTTTTT. It translates to CASSQEVRQGNEKLFF.